A selection of T cell receptor beta chains follows, all from one sample in a study of molecular identifiers for immune sequencing clone quantification. TCRdb called the PCR reads again in MiXCR, with one record for every CDR3 protein. The data contain 250,000 to 350,000 distinct CDR3 sequences, around 21% of them singletons. The sequenced sample consisted of naive CD8+ T cells from blood, with Jurkat cell RNA spiked in. Every receptor here comes from a human donor in good health. Some libraries in this study had Jurkat cell RNA spiked in. Both conserved end residues are part of each CDR3.

v_call: TRBV3-1; cdr3_aa: CASSRRNRNTEAFF
v_call: TRBV5-4; cdr3_aa: CASGQSHSGANVLTF
v_call: TRBV5-1; cdr3_aa: CASSFYEQGGGLADTQYF
v_call: TRBV7-6; cdr3_aa: CASSDLGRSEQYF
v_call: TRBV7-9; cdr3_aa: CASRSTGELFF
v_call: TRBV7-2; cdr3_aa: CASSPTLDRGPDTQYF
v_call: TRBV14; cdr3_aa: CASSQDGPMRMETQYF
v_call: TRBV5-5; cdr3_aa: CASSSGTALYTDTQYF
v_call: TRBV7-9; cdr3_aa: CASSSRSKYNEKLFF
v_call: TRBV14; cdr3_aa: CASSHRMWREGSYNEQFF
v_call: TRBV5-5; cdr3_aa: CASSFYTGTEAFF
v_call: TRBV30; cdr3_aa: CAWRGAAGDTQYF
v_call: TRBV5-1; cdr3_aa: CASSLMPQTSYEQYF
v_call: TRBV27; cdr3_aa: CAGGAGNQPQHF
v_call: TRBV7-9; cdr3_aa: CASRLERSTEAFF
v_call: TRBV3-1; cdr3_aa: CASSQVRDGAYEQYF
v_call: TRBV6-5; cdr3_aa: CASSSQATEAFF
v_call: TRBV19; cdr3_aa: CASSAGQGNTGELFF
v_call: TRBV7-9; cdr3_aa: CASSGGALVAQYF
v_call: TRBV28; cdr3_aa: CASSLTGGANYGYTF
v_call: TRBV6-5; cdr3_aa: CASSYPGMSTDTQYF
v_call: TRBV7-8; cdr3_aa: CASSLHRVSNQPQHF
v_call: TRBV4-3; cdr3_aa: CASSQAARGSEQYF
v_call: TRBV28; cdr3_aa: CASSPGFEPQHF
v_call: TRBV13; cdr3_aa: CASMAGTGVNTEAFF
v_call: TRBV9; cdr3_aa: CASSVEGTGANTDTQYF
v_call: TRBV28; cdr3_aa: CASSLAVDTEAFF
v_call: TRBV6-6; cdr3_aa: CASSTIPGDRGNGYTF
v_call: TRBV4-3; cdr3_aa: CASSPSYRGLNQPQHF